In this sample, the clone carrying this T cell receptor (beta chain) turned up a few times. Its specificity is unknown. Germline V CDR1 and CDR2: SGHVS, FQNEAQ. CDR3 length: 14 amino acids. The V gene lost 6 bases and the J gene lost 0 bases, with 11 bases spanning the gap. The entry originates in a study of T cell responses to AZD1222 COVID-19 vaccine. Measured with immunoSEQ multiplex PCR; TCRdb has only the in-frame clones, and not every one. Here the sample spans about 93,000 clones, 80% to 90% being singletons. Whole-study findings and limits: Only a handful of AZD1222 recipients, about six in all, had baseline seropositivity. Recipients of two AZD1222 doses showed rising Spike-specific TCR breadth and depth. Donors were largely white British and mainly female; clonal diversity was possibly underestimated. The study reported that nearly half of spike-specific TCRs target unmutated variant regions.

The rearrangement joins TRBV7-8 to TRBJ1-1, with a possible D match to TRBD1 (6 bases). This clonotype was sampled from an adult who received the AZD1222 COVID-19 vaccine. This specimen was peripheral blood, taken 28 days after the second AZD1222 dose. CDR3 bases: TGTGCCAGCAGTCGGACAGATATGAACACTGAAGCTTTCTTT. It encodes CASSRTDMNTEAFF.